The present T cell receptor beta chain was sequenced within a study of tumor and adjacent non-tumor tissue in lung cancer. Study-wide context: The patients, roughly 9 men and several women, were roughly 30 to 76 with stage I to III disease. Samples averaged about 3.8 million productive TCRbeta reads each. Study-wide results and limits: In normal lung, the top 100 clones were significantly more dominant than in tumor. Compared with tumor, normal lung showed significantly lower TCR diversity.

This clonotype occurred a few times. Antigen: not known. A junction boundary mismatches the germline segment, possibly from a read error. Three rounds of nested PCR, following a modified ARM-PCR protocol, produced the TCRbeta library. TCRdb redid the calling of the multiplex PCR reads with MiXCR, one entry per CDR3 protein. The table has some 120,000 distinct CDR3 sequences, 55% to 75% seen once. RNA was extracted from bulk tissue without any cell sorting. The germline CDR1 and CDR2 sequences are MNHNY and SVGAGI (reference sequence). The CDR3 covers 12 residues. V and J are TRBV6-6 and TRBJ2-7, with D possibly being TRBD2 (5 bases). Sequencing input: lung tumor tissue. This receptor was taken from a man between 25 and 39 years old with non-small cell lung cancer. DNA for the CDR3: TGTGCCAACAGCCTAGCTGTCTACGAGCAGTATTTC. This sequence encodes CANSLAVYEQYF.